The clone carrying this T cell receptor (beta chain) has ten or more counts. Its antigen is currently unknown. A 10-nucleotide random UMI tagged transcripts in template-switch 5'RACE cDNA synthesis. The output of every sequencing run exceeded 190 million TCR-beta sequences, derived from 15-18 subjects. TCRdb reprocessed the 5' RACE reads with MiXCR, giving one entry per CDR3 protein. The repertoire includes 15,000 to 20,000 distinct CDR3 sequences, 11% to 15% of them detected once, and less than 9.5% sits in the top ten. This record comes from a study of neurological immune-mediated disorders. Sorted libraries came from 1 million CD4+ or CD8+ T cells. Study results and limitations: TCR clonal expansion peaked in HTLV-1-associated myelopathy patients and was lowest in multiple sclerosis patients.

Between the trimmed V and J ends, which lost 4 bases and 3 bases, there was a span of 16 bases. This CDR3 region has 16 residues. CDR1 and CDR2 from the germline V gene are MRHNA and SNTAGT. This chain joins TRBV6-4 and TRBJ2-1; the D gene is possibly TRBD2 (5 bases). The sequencing sample was made of CD4+ T cells from blood. The sequence derives from a woman between 55 and 75 years old with HTLV-1-associated myelopathy (HAM/TSP). In DNA, the CDR3 is TGTGCCAGCAGTGTCGCACTAGGCCTCGGCTACAATGAGCAGTTCTTC. It yields the protein CASSVALGLGYNEQFF.